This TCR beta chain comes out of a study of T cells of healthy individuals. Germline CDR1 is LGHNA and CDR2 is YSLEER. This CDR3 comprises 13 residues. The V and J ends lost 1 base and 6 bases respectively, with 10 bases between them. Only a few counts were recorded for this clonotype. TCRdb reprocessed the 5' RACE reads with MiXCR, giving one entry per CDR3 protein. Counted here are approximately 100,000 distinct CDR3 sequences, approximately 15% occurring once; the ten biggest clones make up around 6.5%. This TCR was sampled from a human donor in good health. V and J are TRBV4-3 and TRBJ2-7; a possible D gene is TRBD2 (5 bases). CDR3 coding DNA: TGCGCCAGCAGCCAAGTTGTCGGGATCGAGCAGTACTTC. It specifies CASSQVVGIEQYF.